This TCR beta chain was found in a study of beta chain features in type 1 diabetes. Overall study context: Cell yields, gender and age were similar in healthy donors and patients. Study results and limitations: Comparison showed that naive, central memory and Treg TCRB repertoires appeared more similar among patients than among healthy donors. All four CD4+ subsets from Type 1 diabetes patients carried moderately but significantly shorter TCRB CDR3s. Type 1 diabetes patients had fewer VDJ junction insertions and more deletions.

In this sample, this clone turned up a few times. What it binds is not known. Expressed TCRB transcripts got sequenced, as all isolated RNA was reverse transcribed. Generated by immunoSEQ multiplex PCR, the TCRdb table keeps only in-frame clones and is missing some. The sample gives 300,000 to 350,000 clones, approximately 8% of which show up once; around 0.45% is in the top ten. Trimming pared 4 bases from V and 10 bases from J, leaving 24 bases between. This CDR3 spans 16 amino acids. CDR1 SGHRS and CDR2 YFSETQ come from the germline V gene. Sequences were obtained from central memory CD4+ T cells from blood. The sequence was collected from a young woman in good health. The chain links TRBV5-1 to TRBJ2-1, with a weak D call TRBD2 (6 bases). As DNA, the CDR3 is TGCGCCAGCAGCCCTCTGGGGGGACCAGGGCCCTTAGAGCAGTTCTTC. Translation gives CASSPLGGPGPLEQFF.